This TCR beta chain was obtained from a study of CD8 T cells in ankylosing spondylitis. Quantitative 5'-RACE with molecular barcodes produced the TCR beta libraries. TCRdb reprocessed the 5' RACE reads with MiXCR, giving one entry per CDR3 protein. Seen here are roughly 300,000 distinct CDR3 sequences, 7.5% to 9% observed once, and the top ten hold roughly 14%. CDR1 and CDR2 from the germline V gene are SEHNR and FQNEAQ (reference sequence). Trimming cost V 5 bases and J 4 bases; bases outside gene matches: 5. The CDR3 is 15 amino acids. As concerns this clonotype: Its antigen is currently unknown. Being one base from a much bigger clone, this may be a read error. Without the conserved terminal phenylalanine or tryptophan, this CDR3 likely stems from a read error.

General observations from the study: Blood from ankylosing spondylitis patients appeared to carry a characteristic roughly eight-variant TCR beta motif. Disease-linked clones displayed a CD8+ phenotype and appeared relatively rarely in peripheral blood.

This sequence originates from a male donor with ankylosing spondylitis. Sequencing was carried out using blood, either unsorted or a sorted T cell fraction (not recorded which). V and J are TRBV7-9 and TRBJ2-1; 10 nucleotides agree with TRBD2. CDR3 nucleotides: TGTGCCAGCAGCCCCAGGACTAGCGGATACAATGAGCAGTTCATC. This gives the protein CASSPRTSGYNEQFI.